What follows is one TCR beta chain and its context. Antigen: not known. The data belong to a study of shared clonotypes between healthy human individuals. Across the whole study: Plates per donor: three CD4 naive, three CD4 memory, two CD8 naive, one CD8 memory.

The data were produced by immunoSEQ multiplex PCR, yet TCRdb's version contains in-frame clones alone and is incomplete. The profile covers 1,400,000 or so clones, with roughly 98.5% appearing a single time and about 0.35% taken by the ten largest. Study outcomes and limitations: Represented genetic and exposure-history diversity was restricted by having few donors. Larger richness was generally estimated for naive than memory subsets.

Germline loops: CDR1 SQVTM, CDR2 ANQGSEA. Trimming took 7 bases from V and 3 from J, leaving 16 bases between them. This CDR3 comprises 13 residues. The split of CD4+ cells yielded CD45RA+ naive and CD45RA-negative memory subsets. This clonotype was obtained from a man younger than 40 in good health. The chain links TRBV29-1 to TRBJ2-7; the D is unclear. Material for sequencing was naive CD4+ T cells sorted from blood. Subset here: CD45RA+ positively selected. The CDR3 coding sequence is TGCAGCGCCCAAGTATCACAGTACTACGAGCAGTACTTC. This encodes CSAQVSQYYEQYF.